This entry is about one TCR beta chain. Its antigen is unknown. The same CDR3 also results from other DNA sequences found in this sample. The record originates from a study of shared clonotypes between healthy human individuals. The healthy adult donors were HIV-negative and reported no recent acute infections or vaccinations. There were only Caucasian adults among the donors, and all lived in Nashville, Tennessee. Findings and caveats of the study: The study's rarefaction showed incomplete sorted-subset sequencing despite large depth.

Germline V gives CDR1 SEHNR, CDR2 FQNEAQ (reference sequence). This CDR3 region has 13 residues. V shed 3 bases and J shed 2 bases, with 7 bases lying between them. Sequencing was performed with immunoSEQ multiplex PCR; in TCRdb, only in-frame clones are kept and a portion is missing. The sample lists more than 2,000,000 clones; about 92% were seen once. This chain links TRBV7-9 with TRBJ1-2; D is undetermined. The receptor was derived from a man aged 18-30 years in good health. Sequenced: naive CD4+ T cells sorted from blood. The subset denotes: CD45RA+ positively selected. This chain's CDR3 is CASSLAGNYGYTF. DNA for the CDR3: TGTGCCAGCAGCTTGGCAGGCAACTATGGCTACACCTTC.